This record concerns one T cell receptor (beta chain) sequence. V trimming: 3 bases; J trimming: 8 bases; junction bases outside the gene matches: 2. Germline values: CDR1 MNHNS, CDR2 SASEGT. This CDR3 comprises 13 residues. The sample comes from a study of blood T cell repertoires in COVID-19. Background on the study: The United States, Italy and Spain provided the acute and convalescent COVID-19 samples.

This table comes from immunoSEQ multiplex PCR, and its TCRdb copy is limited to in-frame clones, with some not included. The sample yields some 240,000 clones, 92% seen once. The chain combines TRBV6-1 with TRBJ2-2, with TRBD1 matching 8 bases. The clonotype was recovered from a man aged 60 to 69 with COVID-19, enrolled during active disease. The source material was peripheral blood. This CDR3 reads CASSDRGRGELFF. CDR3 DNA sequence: TGTGCCAGCAGTGACAGGGGGCGTGGGGAGCTGTTTTTT.